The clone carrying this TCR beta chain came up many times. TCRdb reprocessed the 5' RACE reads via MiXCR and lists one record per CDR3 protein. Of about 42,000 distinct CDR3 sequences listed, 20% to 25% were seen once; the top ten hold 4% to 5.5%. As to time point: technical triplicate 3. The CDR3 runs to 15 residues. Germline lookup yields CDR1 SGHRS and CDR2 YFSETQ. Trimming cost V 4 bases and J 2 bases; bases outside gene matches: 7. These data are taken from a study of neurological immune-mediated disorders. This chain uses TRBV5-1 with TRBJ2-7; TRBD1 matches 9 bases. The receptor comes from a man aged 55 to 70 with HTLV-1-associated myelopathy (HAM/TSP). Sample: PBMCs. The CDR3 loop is CASSAQTGGPYEQYF. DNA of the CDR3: TGCGCCAGCAGCGCCCAGACAGGGGGGCCCTACGAGCAGTACTTC. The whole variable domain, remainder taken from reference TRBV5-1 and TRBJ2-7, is KAGVTQTPRYLIKTRGQQVTLSCSPISGHRSVSWYQQTPGQGLQFLFEYFSETQRNKGNFPGRFSGRQFSNSRSEMNVSTLELGDSALYLCASSAQTGGPYEQYFGPGTRLTVT.